Reported below is one T cell receptor beta chain. The antigen remains unidentified. Diagnoses were made from clinical symptoms, serum measures (thyroxine and TRAb), thyroid ultrasound and orbital computed tomography. This record comes from a study of T cells in Graves' hyperthyroidism and ophthalmopathy. TCR beta CDR3 region amplification was performed from RNA transcripts. With the HTBI primer set, the TCR CDR3 went through a first round of RT-PCR. TCRdb used MiXCR to reprocess the multiplex PCR reads, holding one entry per CDR3 protein. The sample has nearly 600,000 distinct CDR3 sequences; 11% to 15% are singletons. The ends were cut back, 4 bases at V and 9 bases at J, with 13 bases in the middle. Per germline, CDR1 SNHLY and CDR2 FYNNEI. The CDR3 spans 13 residues. Study-level findings and limits: Most thyroid-expanded clonotypes above 0.001 were also found in blood.

Sequencing used blood. This rearrangement joins TRBV2 to TRBJ1-5; no clear D gene. The receptor was derived from a young woman with Graves' hyperthyroidism that later progressed to Graves' ophthalmopathy. Here the CDR3 DNA reads TGTGCCAGCAGTGCAGGAGGGTATGGGCCCCAGCATTTT. Its protein product is CASSAGGYGPQHF.